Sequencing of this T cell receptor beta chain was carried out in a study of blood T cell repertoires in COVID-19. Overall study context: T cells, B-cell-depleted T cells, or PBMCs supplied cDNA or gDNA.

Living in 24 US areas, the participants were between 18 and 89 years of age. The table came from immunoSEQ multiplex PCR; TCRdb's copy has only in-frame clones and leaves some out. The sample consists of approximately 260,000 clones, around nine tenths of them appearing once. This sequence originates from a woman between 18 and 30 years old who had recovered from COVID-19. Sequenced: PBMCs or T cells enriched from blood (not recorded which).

The CDR3 DNA reads TGTGCCAGCAGCTTAGGGGGACAGGGGAAGACCCAGTACTTC. This encodes CASSLGGQGKTQYF. The chain carries TRBV7-2 and TRBJ2-5; TRBD1 matches 10 bases. In germline, CDR1 is SGHTA, CDR2 FQGNSA. Germline trimming cut 1 base from V and 6 bases from J; bases unmatched to any gene: 2. There are 14 residues in the CDR3.